This T cell receptor beta chain was found in a study of T cell responses to AZD1222 COVID-19 vaccine. V was trimmed by 6 bases and J by 1 base, leaving 14 bases between them. The CDR3 spans 15 residues. Looked up from germline, CDR1 is MNHEY and CDR2 is SVGAGI. Assay: immunoSEQ multiplex PCR; the TCRdb copy retains only in-frame clones and omits some. The sample has around 120,000 clones, 88% seen once. Sequenced material: peripheral blood, taken on day 0 of MenACWY control vaccination. The chain carries TRBV6-5 and TRBJ2-3; tentatively, D is TRBD1 (5 bases). The TCR sequence derives from an adult in good health. CDR3: CASRHWVGGTDTQYF. The CDR3 nucleotides are TGTGCCAGCAGGCATTGGGTAGGGGGCACAGATACGCAGTATTTT.